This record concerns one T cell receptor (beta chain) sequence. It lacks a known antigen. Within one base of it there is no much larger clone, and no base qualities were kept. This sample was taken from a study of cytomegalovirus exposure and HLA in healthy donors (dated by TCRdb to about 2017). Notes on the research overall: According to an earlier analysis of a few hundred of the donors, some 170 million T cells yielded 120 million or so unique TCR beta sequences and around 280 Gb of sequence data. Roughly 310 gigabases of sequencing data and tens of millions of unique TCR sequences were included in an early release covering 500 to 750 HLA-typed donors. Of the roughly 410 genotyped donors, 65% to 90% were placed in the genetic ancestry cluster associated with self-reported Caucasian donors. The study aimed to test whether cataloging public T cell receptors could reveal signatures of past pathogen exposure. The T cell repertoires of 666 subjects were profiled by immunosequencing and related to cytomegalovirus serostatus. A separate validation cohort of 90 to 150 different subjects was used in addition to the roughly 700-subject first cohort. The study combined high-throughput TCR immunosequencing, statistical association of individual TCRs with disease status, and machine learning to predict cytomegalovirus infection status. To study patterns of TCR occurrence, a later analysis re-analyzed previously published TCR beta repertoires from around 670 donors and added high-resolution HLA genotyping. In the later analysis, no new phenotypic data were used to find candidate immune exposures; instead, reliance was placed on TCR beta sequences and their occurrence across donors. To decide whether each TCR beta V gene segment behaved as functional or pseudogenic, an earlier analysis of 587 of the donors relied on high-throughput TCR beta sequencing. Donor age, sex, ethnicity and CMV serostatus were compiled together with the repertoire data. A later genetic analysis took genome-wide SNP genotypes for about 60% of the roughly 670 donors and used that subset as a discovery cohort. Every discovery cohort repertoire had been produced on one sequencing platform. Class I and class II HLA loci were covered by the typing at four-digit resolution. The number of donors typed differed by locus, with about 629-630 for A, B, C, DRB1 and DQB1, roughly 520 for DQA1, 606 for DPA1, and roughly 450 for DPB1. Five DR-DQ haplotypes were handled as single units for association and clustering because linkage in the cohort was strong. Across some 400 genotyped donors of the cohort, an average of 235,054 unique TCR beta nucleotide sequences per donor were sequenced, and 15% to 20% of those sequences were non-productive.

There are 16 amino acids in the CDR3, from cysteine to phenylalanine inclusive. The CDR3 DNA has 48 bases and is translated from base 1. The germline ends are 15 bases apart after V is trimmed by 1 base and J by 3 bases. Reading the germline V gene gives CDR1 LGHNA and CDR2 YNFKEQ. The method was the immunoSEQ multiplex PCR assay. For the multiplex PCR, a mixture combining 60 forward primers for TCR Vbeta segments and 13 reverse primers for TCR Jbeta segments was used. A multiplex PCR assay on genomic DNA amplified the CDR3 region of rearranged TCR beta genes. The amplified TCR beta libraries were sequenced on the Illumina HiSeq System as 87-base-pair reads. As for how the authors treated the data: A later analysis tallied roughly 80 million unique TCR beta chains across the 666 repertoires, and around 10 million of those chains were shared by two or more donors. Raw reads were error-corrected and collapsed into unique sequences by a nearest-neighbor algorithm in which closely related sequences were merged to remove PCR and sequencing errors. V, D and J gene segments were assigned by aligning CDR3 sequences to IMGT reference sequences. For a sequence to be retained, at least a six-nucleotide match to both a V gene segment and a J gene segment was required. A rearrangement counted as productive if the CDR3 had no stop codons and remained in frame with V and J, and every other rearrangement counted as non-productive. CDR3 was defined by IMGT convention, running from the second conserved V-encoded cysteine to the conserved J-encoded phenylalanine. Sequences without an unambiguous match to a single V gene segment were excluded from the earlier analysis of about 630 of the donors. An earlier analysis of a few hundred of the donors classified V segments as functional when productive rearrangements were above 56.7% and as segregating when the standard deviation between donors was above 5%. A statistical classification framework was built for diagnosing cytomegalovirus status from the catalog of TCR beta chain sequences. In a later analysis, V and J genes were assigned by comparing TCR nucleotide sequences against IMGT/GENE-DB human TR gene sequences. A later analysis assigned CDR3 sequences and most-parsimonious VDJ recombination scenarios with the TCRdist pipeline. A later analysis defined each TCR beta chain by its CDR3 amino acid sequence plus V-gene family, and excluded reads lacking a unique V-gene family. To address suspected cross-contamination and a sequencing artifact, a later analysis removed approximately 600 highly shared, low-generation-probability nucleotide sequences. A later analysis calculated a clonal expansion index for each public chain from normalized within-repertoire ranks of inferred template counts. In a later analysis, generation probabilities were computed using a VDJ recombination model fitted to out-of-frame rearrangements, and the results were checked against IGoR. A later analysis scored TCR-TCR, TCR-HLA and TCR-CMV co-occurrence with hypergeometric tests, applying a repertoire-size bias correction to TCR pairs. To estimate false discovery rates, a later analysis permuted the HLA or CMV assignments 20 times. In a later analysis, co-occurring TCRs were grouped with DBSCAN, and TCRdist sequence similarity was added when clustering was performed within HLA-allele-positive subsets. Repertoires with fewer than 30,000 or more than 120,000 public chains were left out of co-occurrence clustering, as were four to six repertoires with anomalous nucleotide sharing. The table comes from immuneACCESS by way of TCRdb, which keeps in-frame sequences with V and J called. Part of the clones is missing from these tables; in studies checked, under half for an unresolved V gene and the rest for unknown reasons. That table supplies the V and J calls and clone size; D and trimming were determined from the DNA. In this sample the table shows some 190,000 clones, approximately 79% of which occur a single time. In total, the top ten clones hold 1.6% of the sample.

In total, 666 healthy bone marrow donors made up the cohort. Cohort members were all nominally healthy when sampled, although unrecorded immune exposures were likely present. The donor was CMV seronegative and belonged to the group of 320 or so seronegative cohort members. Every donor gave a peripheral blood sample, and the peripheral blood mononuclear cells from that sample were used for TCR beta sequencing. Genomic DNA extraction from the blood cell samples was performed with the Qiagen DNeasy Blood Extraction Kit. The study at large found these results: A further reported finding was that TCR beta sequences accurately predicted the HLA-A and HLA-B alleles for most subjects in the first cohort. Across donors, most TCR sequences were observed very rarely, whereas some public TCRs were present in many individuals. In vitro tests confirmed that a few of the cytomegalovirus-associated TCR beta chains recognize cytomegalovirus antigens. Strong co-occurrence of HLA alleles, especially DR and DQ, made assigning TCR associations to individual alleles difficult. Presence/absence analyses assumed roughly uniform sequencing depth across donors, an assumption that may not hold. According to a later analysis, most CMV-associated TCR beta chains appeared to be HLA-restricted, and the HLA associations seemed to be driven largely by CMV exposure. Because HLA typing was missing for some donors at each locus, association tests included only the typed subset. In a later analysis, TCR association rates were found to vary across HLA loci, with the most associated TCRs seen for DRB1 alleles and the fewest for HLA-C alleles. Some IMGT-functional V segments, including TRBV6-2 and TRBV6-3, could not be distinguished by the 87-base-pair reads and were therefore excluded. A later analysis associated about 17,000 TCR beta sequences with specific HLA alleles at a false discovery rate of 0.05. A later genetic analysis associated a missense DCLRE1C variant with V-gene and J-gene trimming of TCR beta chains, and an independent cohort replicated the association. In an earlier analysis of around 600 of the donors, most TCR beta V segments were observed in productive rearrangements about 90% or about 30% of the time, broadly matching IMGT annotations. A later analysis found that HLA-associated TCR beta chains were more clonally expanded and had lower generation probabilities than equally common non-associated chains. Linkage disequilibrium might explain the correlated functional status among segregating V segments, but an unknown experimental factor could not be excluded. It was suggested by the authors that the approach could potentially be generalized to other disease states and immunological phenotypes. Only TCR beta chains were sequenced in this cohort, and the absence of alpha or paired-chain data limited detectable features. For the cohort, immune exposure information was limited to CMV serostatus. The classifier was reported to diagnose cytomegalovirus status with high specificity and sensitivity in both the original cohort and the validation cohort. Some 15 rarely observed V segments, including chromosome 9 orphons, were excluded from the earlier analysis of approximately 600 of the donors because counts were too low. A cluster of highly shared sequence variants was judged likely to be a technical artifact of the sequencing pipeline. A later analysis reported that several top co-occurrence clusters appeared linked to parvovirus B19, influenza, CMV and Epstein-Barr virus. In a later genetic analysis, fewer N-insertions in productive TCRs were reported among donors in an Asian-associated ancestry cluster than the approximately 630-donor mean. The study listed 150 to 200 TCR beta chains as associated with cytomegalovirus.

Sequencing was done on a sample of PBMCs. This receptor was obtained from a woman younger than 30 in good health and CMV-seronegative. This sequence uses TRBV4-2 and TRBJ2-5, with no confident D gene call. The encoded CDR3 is CASSQGNRRVEETQYF. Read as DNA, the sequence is TGTGCCAGCAGCCAAGGCAACAGACGCGTCGAAGAGACCCAGTACTTC.